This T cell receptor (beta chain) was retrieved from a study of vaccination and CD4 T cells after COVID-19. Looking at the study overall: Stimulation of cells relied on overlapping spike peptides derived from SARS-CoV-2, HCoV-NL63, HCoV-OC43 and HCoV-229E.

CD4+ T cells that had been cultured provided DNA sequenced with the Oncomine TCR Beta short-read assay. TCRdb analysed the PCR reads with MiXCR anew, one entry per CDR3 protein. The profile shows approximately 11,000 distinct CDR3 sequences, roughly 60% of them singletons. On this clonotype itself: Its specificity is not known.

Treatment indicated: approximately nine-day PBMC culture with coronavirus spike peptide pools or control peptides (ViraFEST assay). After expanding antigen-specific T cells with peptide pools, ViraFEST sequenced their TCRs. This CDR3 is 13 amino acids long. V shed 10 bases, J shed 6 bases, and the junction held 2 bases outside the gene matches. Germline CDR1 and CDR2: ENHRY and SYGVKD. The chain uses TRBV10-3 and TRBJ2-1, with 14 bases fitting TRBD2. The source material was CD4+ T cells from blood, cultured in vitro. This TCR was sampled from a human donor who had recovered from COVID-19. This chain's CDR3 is CATGTSGSNEQFF. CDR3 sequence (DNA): TGTGCCACCGGGACTAGCGGGAGCAATGAGCAGTTCTTC.